The following is a TCR beta chain sequence with its context. Its antigen is currently unknown. Treatment given: oral pan-JAK inhibitor, 5-10 mg twice daily. This CDR3 is 14 amino acids long. Germline V gene data show CDR1 as MGHDK and CDR2 as SYGVNS. Between the trimmed V and J ends, which lost 4 bases and 2 bases, there was a span of 11 bases. The sample belongs to a study of CD8+ T cells in alopecia areata. General study findings and limits: With just one nonresponder, it is still uncertain whether baseline CD8+ expansion relates to response.

Reverse transcribed after extraction, RNA yielded cDNA as the sequencing template. Assay: immunoSEQ multiplex PCR; the TCRdb copy retains only in-frame clones and omits some. The sample consists of some 190,000 clones, approximately 50% of them appearing once. The V gene is TRBV25-1, the J gene TRBJ1-2, with a weak D call TRBD1 (6 bases). This sample comprised CD8+ T cells sorted from blood, obtained at roughly week 52, from a patient treated with tofacitinib. This sequence originates from a human donor with alopecia areata. The CDR3: CASSVMTGNYGYTF. Written as DNA, the CDR3 is TGTGCCAGCAGTGTGATGACAGGCAACTATGGCTACACCTTC.